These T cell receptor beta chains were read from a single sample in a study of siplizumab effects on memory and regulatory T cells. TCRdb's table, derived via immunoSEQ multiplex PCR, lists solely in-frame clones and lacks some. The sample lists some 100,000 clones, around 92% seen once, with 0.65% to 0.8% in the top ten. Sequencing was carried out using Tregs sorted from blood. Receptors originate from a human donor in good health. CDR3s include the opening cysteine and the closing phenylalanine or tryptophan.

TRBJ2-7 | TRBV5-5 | CASSLVDSYEQYF
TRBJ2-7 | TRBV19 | CASTPTGDLHEQYF
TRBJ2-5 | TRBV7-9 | CASSLAGGGHTLETQYF
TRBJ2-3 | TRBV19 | CATQSPPPRNTQYF
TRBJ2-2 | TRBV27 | CASSQGTGATGELFF
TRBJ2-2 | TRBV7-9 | CASRKQGGANTGELFF
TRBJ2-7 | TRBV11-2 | CASSLSTGTAYEQYF
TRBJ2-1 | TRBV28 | CASSPIGTGKNEQFF
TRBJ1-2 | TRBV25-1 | CASSSNMNYGYTF
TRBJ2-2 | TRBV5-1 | CASLPTAGTGELFF
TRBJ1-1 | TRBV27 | CASSLFLPGQGASAFF
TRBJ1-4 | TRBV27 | CASRSSWTGPNEKLFF
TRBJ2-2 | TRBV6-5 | CASSPHRVKAGELFF
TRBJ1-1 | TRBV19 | CASSIGRGPSEAFF
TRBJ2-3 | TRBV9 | CASSVTGLSSTDTQYF
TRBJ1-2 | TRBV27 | CASRTSGANTYGYTF
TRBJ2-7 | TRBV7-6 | CASSFQGGSGHEQYF
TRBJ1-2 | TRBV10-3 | CAISEGTAGYTF
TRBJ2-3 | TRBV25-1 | CASSETGVLGTDTQYF
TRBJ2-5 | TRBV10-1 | CASSEFVSHQETQYF
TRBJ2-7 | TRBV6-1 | CASSTSVPYF
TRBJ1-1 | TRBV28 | CASSQPLQNTEAFF
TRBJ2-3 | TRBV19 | CASSMGGLAGGGDTQYF
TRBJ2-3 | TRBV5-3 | CARSTIAGTTDTQYF
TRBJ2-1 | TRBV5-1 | CASSYYNEQFF
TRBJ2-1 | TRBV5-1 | CASSLNRGLSYNEQFF
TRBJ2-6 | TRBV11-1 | CASSLGFSGANVLTF
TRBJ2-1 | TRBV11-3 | CASSRRQGPNNEQFF
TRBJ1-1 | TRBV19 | CASRITGRWNTEAFF
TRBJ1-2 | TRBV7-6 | CASSPTQAGSVGYGYTF
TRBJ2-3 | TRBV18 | CASSPRWDTQYF
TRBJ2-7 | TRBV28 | CASSFGQGGIYEQYF
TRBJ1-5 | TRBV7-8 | CASSLAGYMQPQHF
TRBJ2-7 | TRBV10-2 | CASSTPYEQYF
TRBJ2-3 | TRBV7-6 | CASSLAPAGGTDTQYF
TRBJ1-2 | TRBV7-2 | CASSLFSGQKVYGYTF
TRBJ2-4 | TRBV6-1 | CASSEDGLAGNIQYF
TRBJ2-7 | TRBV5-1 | CASSLGDRAYEQYF
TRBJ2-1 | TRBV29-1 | CSARGQNSDEQFF
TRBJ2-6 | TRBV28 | CASSPGLGGANVLTF
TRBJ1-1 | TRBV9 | CASSVGSPEGGASTEAFF
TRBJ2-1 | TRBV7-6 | CASSTGLAAYNEQFF
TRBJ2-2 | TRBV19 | CASSSSSTRGYIGELFF
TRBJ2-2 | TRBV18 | CASSLYTGELFF
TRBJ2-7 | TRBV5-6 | CASSLTFRSYEQYF